This TCR beta chain emerged from a study of metastatic and nonmetastatic thyroid tumors (dated by TCRdb to about 2020). About the investigation overall: Repertoires from peripheral blood and from tumor or nodule tissue samples of malignant and benign thyroid patients were compared.

The germline V gene yields MNHNS for CDR1 and SASEGT for CDR2. The CDR3 holds 14 amino acids from the cysteine to the phenylalanine. The sequence is cut down to CDR3 DNA, 42 bases in frame from base 1. V trim: 10 bases; J trim: 6 bases; unmatched bases: 12. No patient had received any treatment before thyroid surgery. Patient clinical samples collected from 2012 to 2018 were retrospectively analysed using T-cell receptor beta sequencing. This clone occurred many times. It has no known antigen specificity. No base quality values were provided; no much bigger clone lies one nucleotide off. Library generation was performed with PCR. For sequencing, an Illumina HiSeq 4000 was employed. The TCR beta-chain CDR3 region of each patient was profiled by high-throughput sequencing. The original pipeline was this. The researchers built a classifier to tell apart papillary thyroid cancer patients with distant metastasis, based on CDR3 differences among clinicopathological groups. To measure repertoire diversity the researchers used the Shannon index, while the Morisita-Horn index served to gauge how similar the tumor and blood repertoires were. In-frame beta chains were kept once TCRdb had trimmed the public reads at Q25 with fastp and called clones with MiXCR. The V and J calls and clone size come from TCRdb's table, not from the authors' own analysis. Here the sample has some 84,000 clones; 8.6% occur a single time. The leading ten clones occupy approximately 10% of the sample.

Paper-wide results and their limitations: TCR beta diversity was reported as significantly higher in malignant tumors than in benign nodules, in both blood and tumor samples.

The sequence links TRBV6-1 to TRBJ1-2, and 9 junctional nucleotides match TRBD1. What was sequenced was blood. The TCR comes from a female donor with papillary thyroid cancer or a benign thyroid nodule (not recorded which). Some clones in this sample may be carry-over from other donors' samples. The sequenced DNA is TGTGCCATTGCTAACAGGGGGCTTAGGGATGGCTACACCTTC. This is translated as CAIANRGLRDGYTF.